The 16 T cell receptor beta chains below all came from one sample that was sequenced in a study of OX40 agonist ivuxolimab in advanced cancers. Data came from immunoSEQ multiplex PCR; TCRdb stores just in-frame clones and leaves some out. This table holds 100,000 or so clones, approximately 90% found once. The sample consisted of CD4+ or CD8+ T cells sorted from blood, taken in a trial of the OX40 agonist ivuxolimab. The source is an adult with an advanced solid tumor such as melanoma, head and neck, liver or kidney cancer.

The chain couples TRBV7-2 to TRBJ2-5, with TRBD1 matching 7 bases. J lost 5 bases, V lost 2 bases, and 5 bases had no gene match. Per germline, CDR1 SGHTA and CDR2 FQGNSA. The CDR3 has 14 amino acids. CDR3 sequence (DNA): TGTGCCAGCAGCTTAAGCGGACAGGAGGAGACCCAGTACTTC. Translating gives CASSLSGQEETQYF.

V and J are TRBV18 and TRBJ2-1; 7 nucleotides line up with TRBD2. The germline CDR1 and CDR2 sequences are KGHSH and LQKENI. The CDR3 covers 16 residues. V shed 0 bases and J 5 bases; nucleotides not matched to a gene: 7. The CDR3 sequence: CASSPPSTSDNNEQFF. The CDR3 DNA is TGTGCCAGCTCACCACCGAGTACTAGCGACAACAATGAGCAGTTCTTC.

This chain links TRBV19 with TRBJ2-6; D is unclear. Germline V gene data show CDR1 as LNHDA and CDR2 as SQIVND (reference sequence). Deletions cut 3 bases from V and 0 bases from J, with 12 bases between. The CDR3 covers 17 residues. The CDR3 region has the DNA TGTGCCAGTAGTATTTCGGGCACGAGCTCTGGGGCCAACGTCCTGACTTTC. Amino acid sequence: CASSISGTSSGANVLTF.

This clone came up once. The rearrangement uses TRBV6-4 and TRBJ2-2, with a tentative D call TRBD1 (5 bases). V was clipped by 2 bases and J by 1 base, with 8 bases between them. The germline V gene encodes CDR1 MRHNA and CDR2 SNTAGT. This CDR3 is built from 15 residues. Here the CDR3 DNA reads TGTGCCAGCAGTGACGGAACAGGGAACACCGGGGAGCTGTTTTTT. Translated: CASSDGTGNTGELFF.

This clone was detected once. The rearrangement links TRBV4-1 to TRBJ2-5, with D maybe TRBD2 (6 bases). Trimming pared 1 base from V and 1 base from J, leaving 10 bases between. The CDR3 has 15 amino acids. Germline CDR1 and CDR2: MGHRA and YSYEKL. CDR3 nucleotides: TGCGCCAGCAGCCAAGGGAGGGCAAGCCAAGAGACCCAGTACTTC. Amino acid sequence: CASSQGRASQETQYF.

V gene TRBV30 combines with J gene TRBJ1-4; D perhaps matches TRBD1 (5 bases). In germline, CDR1 is GTSNPN, CDR2 SVGIG (reference sequence). The CDR3 has 14 residues. Trimming pared 1 base from V and 8 bases from J, leaving 14 bases between. Here the CDR3 reads CAWSAQSPGEKLFF. The DNA of the CDR3 is TGTGCCTGGAGTGCGCAGTCCCCAGGGGAAAAACTGTTTTTT.

The gene calls are TRBV19 and TRBJ1-1, with 9 positions matching TRBD1. In germline, CDR1 is LNHDA, CDR2 SQIVND (reference sequence). J was trimmed by 4 bases and V by 5 bases; bases with no gene match: 17. The CDR3 loop spans 18 amino acids. CDR3 protein: CASSLSPGQGFVGTEAFF. The CDR3, as DNA: TGTGCCAGTAGTCTTTCACCCGGACAGGGGTTCGTAGGCACTGAAGCTTTCTTT. Full variable domain (outside the CDR3, taken from reference TRBV19 and TRBJ1-1): DGGITQSPKYLFRKEGQNVTLSCEQNLNHDAMYWYRQDPGQGLRLIYYSQIVNDFQKGDIAEGYSVSREKKESFPLTVTSAQKNPTAFYLCASSLSPGQGFVGTEAFFGQGTRLTVV.

The sample holds one count of this clone. The rearrangement uses TRBV7-6 and TRBJ2-3; 10 bases agree with TRBD1. Germline CDR1 reads SGHVS; CDR2 reads FNYEAQ. CDR3 size: 16 residues. The J segment lost 3 bases and the V segment lost 1 base, leaving 4 bases of the junction unmatched. The CDR3 sequence: CASSLDRDRGTDTQYF. The CDR3 DNA follows: TGTGCCAGCAGCTTAGACCGGGACAGGGGTACAGATACGCAGTATTTT.

J is TRBJ1-1 and V is TRBV5-4; 7 nucleotides agree with TRBD1. The V gene end was trimmed by 4 bases and the J gene end by 0 bases; junction bases not matched to a gene: 9. The CDR3 loop spans 16 amino acids. The V gene's germline CDR1 is SGHNT and CDR2 YYREEE (reference sequence). CDR3 loop: CASSPASTGVNTEAFF. The CDR3 nucleotides read TGTGCCAGCAGCCCCGCTAGTACAGGGGTGAACACTGAAGCTTTCTTT.

The J gene is TRBJ2-7, the V gene TRBV6-6, with a tentative D call TRBD1 (5 bases). V was clipped by 2 bases and J by 6 bases, with 14 bases between them. The CDR3 has 14 amino acids. CDR1 is MNHNY, CDR2 SVGAGI, per germline (reference sequence). DNA of the CDR3: TGTGCCAGCAGTTACCCCGGACAAGGTAGCGAGCAGTACTTC. Amino acids: CASSYPGQGSEQYF.

The V gene is TRBV27, the J gene TRBJ2-5; 8 bases fit TRBD2. This CDR3 region has 15 residues. The ends lost 1 base at V and 4 bases at J; junction bases unmatched: 5. CDR1 MNHEY and CDR2 SMNVEV come from the germline V gene (reference sequence). CDR3 sequence: CASSLYSGGLETQYF. CDR3 sequence (DNA): TGTGCCAGCAGTTTATACTCGGGGGGGCTAGAGACCCAGTACTTC.

This sequence joins TRBV28 and TRBJ2-7; 7 bases fit TRBD2. CDR3 length: 13 residues. Germline trimming cut 7 bases from V and 7 bases from J; bases unmatched to any gene: 10. Germline V gene sequence: CDR1 MDHEN, CDR2 SYDVKM. DNA of the CDR3: TGTGCCAGCACCCCTGGGGGGGTGGGAGAGCAGTACTTC. This codes for CASTPGGVGEQYF.

The rearrangement links TRBV9 to TRBJ1-1; 11 nucleotides align to TRBD1. The CDR3 contains 15 residues. The germline V gene has CDR1 SGDLS and CDR2 YYNGEE. V lost 5 bases to trimming and J lost 1 base; unmatched junction nucleotides: 4. In DNA, the CDR3 is TGTGCCAGCAGTGAAGGACAGGGGGCGAACACTGAAGCTTTCTTT. It codes for CASSEGQGANTEAFF.

A few counts support this clone. The chain is built from TRBV2 and TRBJ2-5; D unclear. Deletions cut 5 bases from V and 2 bases from J, with 6 bases between. Germline V lookup: CDR1 SNHLY, CDR2 FYNNEI. This CDR3 comprises 12 residues. Written as DNA, the CDR3 is TGTGCCAGCAGTAGGGAACAAGAGACCCAGTACTTC. Its protein product is CASSREQETQYF.

The chain joins TRBV7-2 to TRBJ2-7; the D gene is possibly TRBD1 (5 bases). This CDR3 region has 13 residues. CDR1 is SGHTA, CDR2 FQGNSA, per germline. The V end lost 3 bases, the J end lost 2 bases, and 8 bases lay between the germline ends. The CDR3, as DNA: TGTGCCAGCAGCTTGGCAGGGCCCTACGAGCAGTACTTC. Amino acids: CASSLAGPYEQYF.

The chain couples TRBV14 to TRBJ2-5; tentative D call: TRBD2 (6 bases). Trimming took off 4 bases at V and 4 bases at J, with 10 bases between the two ends. CDR3 length equals 13 residues. Germline loops: CDR1 SGHDN, CDR2 FVKESK. CDR3 sequence reads: CASSRWGVETQYF. CDR3 nucleotides: TGTGCCAGCAGCCGATGGGGGGTAGAGACCCAGTACTTC.